The T cell receptor beta chain under discussion was sequenced for a study of cytomegalovirus exposure and HLA in healthy donors. This clone came up once. Its antigen is still unknown. With 60 Vbeta and 13 Jbeta primers, the PCR was carried out. Only in-frame clones appear in the TCRdb table, and some are missing; sequencing was by immunoSEQ multiplex PCR. The repertoire holds over 200,000 clones, with around 85% as singletons. Overall study findings and caveats: One cluster of highly shared sequence variants probably arose as a sequencing artifact. An Asian-associated ancestry cluster reportedly showed fewer N-insertions than the approximately 700-donor mean in a later analysis. Available immune exposure information covered CMV serostatus only. In an earlier analysis, productive rearrangement rates for most beta V segments clustered near 87% or 30%.

Germline CDR1 GTSNPN, CDR2 SVGIG (reference sequence). This CDR3 contains 11 residues. The ends were cut back, 8 bases at V and 2 bases at J, with 9 bases in the middle. The sequenced sample was PBMCs. This chain connects TRBV30 to TRBJ1-2; no reliable D call. The source of this sequence is a human donor in good health. CDR3 region: CATMNNYGYTF. The DNA of the CDR3 is TGTGCCACAATGAACAACTATGGCTACACCTTC.